In this sample, the clone carrying this T cell receptor (beta chain) turned up many times. The target antigen is unknown. The record originates from a study of blood T cells in healthy people across ages. Study-wide points: Changes in expanded clonotypes were possibly confounded, as the CMV status of donors was unknown.

This CDR3 region has 14 residues. The trim removed 5 bases at V and 6 bases at J, leaving 8 bases unmatched. Germline lookup yields CDR1 MDHEN and CDR2 SYDVKM. Healthy Caucasian individuals from Russia aged roughly 6 to 90 served as donors. With a J-beta primer mix and a sample-barcoded 5' primer, a second PCR ran roughly 6 to 11 cycles. The template-switch adaptor, which had 12 random nucleotides, put a tag on each cDNA molecule. Each CDR3 protein is one row after TCRdb ran MiXCR on the 5' RACE reads. The data hold about 670,000 distinct CDR3 sequences, with under 65% observed a single time. The sample taken for sequencing was blood. The clonotype was recovered from an elderly woman in good health. The chain couples TRBV28 to TRBJ2-5; 8 bases are shared with TRBD1. In DNA form, the CDR3 reads TGTGCCAGCAGTCCTCCGACAGGGGCAAAGACCCAGTACTTC. Its translation: CASSPPTGAKTQYF.